This entry is about one T cell receptor beta chain. The CDR3 consists of 15 residues. The junction had 13 bases not matched to a gene; V was cut back by 5 bases and J by 8 bases. The germline CDR1 and CDR2 sequences are LNHDA and SQIVND (reference sequence). This record comes from a study of blood T cell repertoires in COVID-19. As for the study in general: Samples taken during acute and convalescent COVID-19 were collected in the United States, Italy and Spain. T cells, B-cell-depleted T cells, or PBMCs provided the cDNA or gDNA that served as material.

Per the study methods: Amplifying reference gene primers gave estimates of nucleated cell counts. TCRdb keeps only in-frame clones here, not all; method: immunoSEQ multiplex PCR. The D gene and trimming were derived from the DNA, and the V and J assignments and clone size from that table. The data hold 110,000 or so clones, with 80% to 90% observed a single time. This sequence originates from a woman in her forties or fifties with acute or convalescent COVID-19. V and J are TRBV19 and TRBJ1-1; 8 bases align to TRBD1. Specimen: peripheral blood. The CDR3 coding sequence is TGTGCCAGTAGTCCTACCCCCGGGACAGGTGGGGAAGCTTTCTTT. Translation: CASSPTPGTGGEAFF.